The next 20 T cell receptor beta chains were all read from a single sample in a study of blood T cells in healthy people across ages. A second PCR, run for roughly 7 to 12 cycles, used a sample-barcoded 5' primer plus a J-beta primer mix. Each CDR3 protein is one row after TCRdb ran MiXCR on the 5' RACE reads. The sample consists of approximately 800,000 distinct CDR3 sequences, about 37% of them appearing once. The sequencing sample was made of blood. Receptors were obtained from a man younger than 35 in good health.

The chain links TRBV2 to TRBJ2-3; 11 bases agree with TRBD2. Per germline, CDR1 SNHLY and CDR2 FYNNEI. This CDR3 has 15 amino acids. Trimming took 4 bases from V and 6 from J; bases not matched to a gene: 6. The CDR3, as DNA: TGTGCCAGCAGTGCCCATAGCGGGGGGGTGGATACGCAGTATTTT. It yields the protein CASSAHSGGVDTQYF.

This rearrangement joins TRBV2 to TRBJ1-4; D gene ambiguous. Germline V gene sequence: CDR1 SNHLY, CDR2 FYNNEI. Trimming stripped 6 bases from V and 7 bases from J, with 9 bases between. This CDR3 region has 12 residues. The CDR3 spells CASRMDGEKLFF. CDR3 DNA: TGTGCCAGCAGGATGGACGGTGAAAAACTGTTTTTT.

The chain recombines TRBV10-3 with TRBJ2-1; 10 bases line up with TRBD2. The CDR3 totals 16 residues. J gave up 4 bases and V 2 bases, and 5 bases lay outside the gene matches. In germline, CDR1 is ENHRY, CDR2 SYGVKD. CDR3 nucleotide sequence: TGTGCCATCAGTGAGGACGCTAGCGGGAGTTACAATGAGCAGTTCTTC. Its translation is CAISEDASGSYNEQFF.

This clonotype was recorded a few times. V gene TRBV20-1 combines with J gene TRBJ2-1; no reliable D call. CDR3 length: 15 residues. Between the trimmed V and J ends, which lost 3 bases and 0 bases, there was a span of 12 bases. Germline V gene sequence: CDR1 DFQATT, CDR2 SNEGSKA (reference sequence). CDR3 in DNA: TGCAGTGCTAGGCCCGACTTGATCTCCTACAATGAGCAGTTCTTC. Its translation: CSARPDLISYNEQFF.

The chain recombines TRBV7-9 with TRBJ1-2; D is unclear. This CDR3 is built from 14 residues. The V and J ends lost 3 bases and 0 bases respectively, with 8 bases between them. Germline V lookup: CDR1 SEHNR, CDR2 FQNEAQ (reference sequence). The CDR3 bases are TGTGCCAGCAGCTTTTTCGAGGCTAACTATGGCTACACCTTC. The encoded protein is CASSFFEANYGYTF.

CDR3 in DNA: TGTGCCAGCGCCAGGGGAGCCAAAAACATTCAGTACTTC. This translates into CASARGAKNIQYF. This rearrangement joins TRBV27 to TRBJ2-4; TRBD1 is a possible D gene (6 bases). This CDR3 spans 13 amino acids. The germline V gene has CDR1 MNHEY and CDR2 SMNVEV (reference sequence). With 8 bases removed from V and 0 bases from J, the gap between germline ends came to 8 bases.

The chain joins TRBV9 to TRBJ1-6; possibly TRBD1 for D (5 bases). The CDR3 is made up of 13 amino acids. Germline CDR1 SGDLS, CDR2 YYNGEE. V was trimmed by 4 bases and J by 10 bases, leaving 12 bases between them. The CDR3 protein is CASSSGEGSPLHF. The CDR3 coding sequence is TGTGCCAGCAGCTCGGGGGAGGGCTCACCCCTCCACTTT.

This clonotype was detected a few times. The CDR3 region has the DNA TGCGCCAGCAGCCAAGAAACAGGGCGTATTCAGTACTTC. Protein product: CASSQETGRIQYF. The rearrangement uses TRBV4-1 and TRBJ2-4; D is possibly TRBD1 (6 bases). Germline values: CDR1 MGHRA, CDR2 YSYEKL. This CDR3 comprises 13 residues. Trimming took 0 bases from V and 10 from J, leaving 10 bases between them.

The chain is built from TRBV3-1 and TRBJ2-7; 9 bases are a match to TRBD2. CDR3 length equals 15 residues. In germline, CDR1 is LGHDT, CDR2 YNNKEL (reference sequence). V gave up 6 bases and J gave up 7 bases; unmatched junction bases: 13. The CDR3 DNA reads TGTGCCAGCAGGATATCCGGGACTAGCCGCAATGAGCAGTACTTC. This gives the protein CASRISGTSRNEQYF.

This clonotype was picked up a small number of times. The rearrangement uses TRBV4-2 and TRBJ1-6, with D unclear. The CDR3 consists of 17 residues. Trimming left V 1 base short and J 5 bases short, with 15 bases between. Germline CDR1 is LGHNA and CDR2 is YNFKEQ. The DNA for the CDR3 is TGTGCCAGCAGCCAAGGTAAAGCAGCGGGAGATAATTCACCCCTCCACTTT. Translating gives CASSQGKAAGDNSPLHF.

The J gene is TRBJ1-6, the V gene TRBV3-1; TRBD1 agrees at 8 bases. The CDR3 runs 17 residues. V was clipped by 4 bases and J by 16 bases; unmatched bases: 21. Germline assignment: CDR1 LGHDT and CDR2 YNNKEL (reference sequence). The CDR3 is CASSRQSGGQGITTLHF. As DNA, the CDR3 is TGTGCCAGCAGCCGACAAAGTGGAGGACAGGGAATCACAACGCTCCACTTT.

V usage is TRBV7-7 and J usage is TRBJ2-5; 8 nucleotides agree with TRBD1. The germline V gene encodes CDR1 SSHAT and CDR2 FNYEAQ (reference sequence). The CDR3 runs to 14 residues. The V and J ends lost 1 base and 9 bases, in that order; junction bases with no gene match: 7. The CDR3 bases are TGTGCCAGCAGCTTAGTCTCTGGACAGGGTGCCCAGTACTTC. Translating gives CASSLVSGQGAQYF.

The V gene is TRBV14, the J gene TRBJ2-1; 7 nucleotides align to TRBD1. Judging by the DNA end, TRBJ2-7 fits better; the J call may be wrong. The CDR3 is 16 residues long. Germline V gene sequence: CDR1 SGHDN, CDR2 FVKESK. DNA of the CDR3: TGTGCCAGCAGCCTTTCGACAGGGAATGGAGGCAATGAGCAGTACTTC. Its translation: CASSLSTGNGGNEQYF.

Many counts were recorded for this clonotype. V and J are TRBV7-8 and TRBJ2-3, with D tentatively TRBD2 (6 bases). Germline assignment: CDR1 SGHVS and CDR2 FQNEAQ. This CDR3 has 16 amino acids. The V end was cut by 4 bases, the J end by 1 base, with 15 bases between. The CDR3 here is CASSSKRLVRTDTQYF. The CDR3 DNA reads as TGTGCCAGCAGCTCAAAGAGACTAGTCCGCACAGATACGCAGTATTTT.

This clonotype was picked up many times. The chain recombines TRBV5-1 with TRBJ2-1, with a possible D match to TRBD2 (5 bases). Trimming pared 3 bases from V and 0 bases from J, leaving 7 bases between. Germline-derived CDR1 and CDR2 are SGHRS and YFSETQ. The CDR3 is made up of 14 amino acids. The chain's CDR3 is CASSWGDSYNEQFF. The CDR3 DNA follows: TGCGCCAGCAGCTGGGGAGACTCCTACAATGAGCAGTTCTTC.

J is TRBJ1-4 and V is TRBV6-1, with D possibly TRBD1 on 6 matching bases. The CDR3 has 15 residues. V was trimmed by 2 bases and J by 3 bases, leaving 10 bases between them. Germline CDR1 reads MNHNS; CDR2 reads SASEGT. This CDR3 reads CASSEQAGANEKLFF. DNA for the CDR3: TGTGCCAGCAGTGAACAGGCAGGGGCTAATGAAAAACTGTTTTTT.

DNA for the CDR3: TGCAGTGCTAGAGATCCCCGGGGGCACACTGAAGCTTTCTTT. It codes for CSARDPRGHTEAFF. The chain links TRBV20-1 to TRBJ1-1; possibly TRBD1 for D (6 bases). This CDR3 spans 14 amino acids. The germline gives CDR1 DFQATT, CDR2 SNEGSKA (reference sequence). The V end was cut by 0 bases, the J end by 3 bases, with 11 bases between.

The rearrangement joins TRBV2 to TRBJ1-5; weak D call: TRBD1 (6 bases). This CDR3 region has 15 residues. The V end lost 6 bases, the J end lost 0 bases, and 12 bases lay between the germline ends. Germline V gene sequence: CDR1 SNHLY, CDR2 FYNNEI. The CDR3 coding sequence is TGTGCCAGCAGCGGGACAAGATATAGCAATCAGCCCCAGCATTTT. This sequence encodes CASSGTRYSNQPQHF.

On this clonotype itself: This may be a read error: a much more frequent sequence differs by one nucleotide. The J gene is TRBJ2-6, the V gene TRBV20-1; tentatively, D is TRBD2 (5 bases). The CDR3 totals 15 residues. The V gene's germline CDR1 is DFQATT and CDR2 SNEGSKA (reference sequence). The CDR3 coding sequence is TGCGGTGCTAGCCCCCGAGGCTCTGGGGCCAACGTCCTGACTTTC. Translating gives CGASPRGSGANVLTF.

The rearrangement uses TRBV10-3 and TRBJ2-3; no firm D call. The V gene's germline CDR1 is ENHRY and CDR2 SYGVKD. The ends were cut back, 0 bases at V and 4 bases at J, with 8 bases in the middle. This CDR3 is 14 amino acids long. The CDR3 sequence is CAISESHMADTQYF. The CDR3 DNA reads TGTGCCATCAGTGAGTCACATATGGCAGATACGCAGTATTTT.